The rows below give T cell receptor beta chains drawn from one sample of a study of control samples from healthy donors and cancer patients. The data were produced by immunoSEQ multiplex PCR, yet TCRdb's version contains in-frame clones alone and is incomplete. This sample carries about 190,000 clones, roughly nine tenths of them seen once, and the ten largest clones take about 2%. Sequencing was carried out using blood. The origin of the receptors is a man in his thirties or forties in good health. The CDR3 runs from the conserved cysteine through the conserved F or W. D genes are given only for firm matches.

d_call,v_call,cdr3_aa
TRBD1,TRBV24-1,CATSDLGRGQSRGEQFF
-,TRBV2,CASSEVGRAQETQYF
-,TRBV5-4,CASSSPHEQFF
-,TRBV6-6,CASRSQGYTF
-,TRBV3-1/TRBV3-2,CASSYLGFGYNEQFF
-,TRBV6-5,CASSSPRRADTEAFF
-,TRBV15,CATSRGRGETQYF
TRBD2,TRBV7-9,CASSLTLAGGNNEQFF
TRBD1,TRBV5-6,CASSQGQASSYNSPLHF
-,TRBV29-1,CSVEGVRTEAFF